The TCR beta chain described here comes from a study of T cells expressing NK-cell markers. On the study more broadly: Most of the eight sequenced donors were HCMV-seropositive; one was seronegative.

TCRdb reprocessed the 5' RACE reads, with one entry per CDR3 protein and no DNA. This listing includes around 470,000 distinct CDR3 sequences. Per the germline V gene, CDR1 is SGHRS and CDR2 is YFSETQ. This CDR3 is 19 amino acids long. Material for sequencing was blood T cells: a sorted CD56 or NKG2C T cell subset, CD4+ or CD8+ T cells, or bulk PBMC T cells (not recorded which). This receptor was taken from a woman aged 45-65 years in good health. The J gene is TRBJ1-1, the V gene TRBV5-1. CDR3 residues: CASSPKDWPRDSFNTEAFF.